This TCR beta chain was retrieved from a study of T cell repertoires in cytomegalovirus infection (dated by TCRdb to about 2019). General notes on the study: Because public TCR beta signatures pointed to carriage of CMV infection together with the matching HLA type, the HLA type of each donor mattered for the analysis. Study-level results and caveats: The ex vivo response was dominated by HLA-C-restricted CMV-specific TCR beta clonotypes, and the single most frequent clonotype in two of eight donors was supplied by these HLA-C-restricted clonotypes. Carriers of CMV infection plus the relevant HLA type were discriminated by the cumulative frequency of public TCR beta family members in the study cohort and in an independent roughly 400-donor cohort.

The CDR3 holds 14 amino acids from the cysteine to the phenylalanine. Only the CDR3 DNA is retained, 42 bases long and in frame from the first base. V loses 3 bases, J loses 3 bases, and the germline ends lie 11 bases apart. A note on this clonotype: No antigen is known for it. Per-nucleotide qualities are absent, and no much larger clonotype sits a single base away.

The instrument was an Illumina HiSeq 1500. TCRdb applied fastp at Q25 and MiXCR to the public reads, then kept only in-frame beta chains. Each CDR3 protein appears once, grouped with its most common genes and DNA. The sample contains roughly 310,000 distinct CDR3 sequences, roughly 15% of them found a single time. The ten largest account for approximately 12% of the sample. This clonotype originated in a human donor in good health (CMV status not recorded). Some clones in this sample may be carry-over from other donors' samples. The chain is assembled from TRBV12-3 or TRBV12-4 and TRBJ1-2, with TRBD1 tentatively as D gene (5 bases match). Material: PBMCs. The bases are TGTGCCAGCAGTTTCGGGGGGATGGACTATGGCTACACCTTC. It specifies CASSFGGMDYGYTF.